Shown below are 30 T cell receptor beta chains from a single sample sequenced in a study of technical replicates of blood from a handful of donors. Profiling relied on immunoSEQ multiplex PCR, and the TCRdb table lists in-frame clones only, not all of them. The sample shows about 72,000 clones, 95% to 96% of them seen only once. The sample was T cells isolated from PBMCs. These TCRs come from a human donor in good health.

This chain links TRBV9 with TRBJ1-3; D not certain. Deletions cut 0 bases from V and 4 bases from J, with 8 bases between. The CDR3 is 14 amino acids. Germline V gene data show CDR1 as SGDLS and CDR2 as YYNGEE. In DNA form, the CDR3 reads TGTGCCAGCAGCGTAGCAGTTACGGGAAACACCATATATTTT. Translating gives CASSVAVTGNTIYF.

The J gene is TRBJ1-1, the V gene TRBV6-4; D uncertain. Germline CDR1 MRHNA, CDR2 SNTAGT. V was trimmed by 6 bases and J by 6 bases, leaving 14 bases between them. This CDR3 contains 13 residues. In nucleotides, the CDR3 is TGTGCCAGCAGGCGGGGAGGAAGGCCTGAAGCTTTCTTT. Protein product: CASRRGGRPEAFF.

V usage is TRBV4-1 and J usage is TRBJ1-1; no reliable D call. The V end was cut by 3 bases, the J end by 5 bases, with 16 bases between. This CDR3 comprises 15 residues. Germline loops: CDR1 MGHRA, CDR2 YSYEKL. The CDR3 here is CASSHRGVGGTEAFF. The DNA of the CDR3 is TGCGCCAGCAGCCACCGAGGCGTGGGAGGGACTGAAGCTTTCTTT.

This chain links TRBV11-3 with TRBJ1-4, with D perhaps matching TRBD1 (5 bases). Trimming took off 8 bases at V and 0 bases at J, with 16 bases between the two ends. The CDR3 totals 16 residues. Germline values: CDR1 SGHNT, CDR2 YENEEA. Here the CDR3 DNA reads TGTGCCAGCCCCAGGGCCAGGGTATCAACTAATGAAAAACTGTTTTTT. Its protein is CASPRARVSTNEKLFF.

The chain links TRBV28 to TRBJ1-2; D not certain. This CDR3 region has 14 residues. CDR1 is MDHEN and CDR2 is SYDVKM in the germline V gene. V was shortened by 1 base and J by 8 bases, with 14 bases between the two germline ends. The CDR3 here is CASSLFALARGYTF. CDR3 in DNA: TGTGCCAGCAGTTTATTTGCCCTCGCTCGGGGCTACACCTTC.

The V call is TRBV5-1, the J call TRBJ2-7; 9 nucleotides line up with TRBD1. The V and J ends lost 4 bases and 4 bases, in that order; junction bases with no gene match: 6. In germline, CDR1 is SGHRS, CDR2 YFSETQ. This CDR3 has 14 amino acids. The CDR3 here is CASSQGTGKYEQYF. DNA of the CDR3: TGCGCCAGCAGCCAGGGGACAGGGAAGTACGAGCAGTACTTC.

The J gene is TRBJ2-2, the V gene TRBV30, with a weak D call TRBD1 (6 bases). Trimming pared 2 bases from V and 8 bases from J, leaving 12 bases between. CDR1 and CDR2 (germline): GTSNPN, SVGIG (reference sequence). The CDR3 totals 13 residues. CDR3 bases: TGTGCCTGGAGTAGGCAGGGGCAGGGGGAGCTGTTTTTT. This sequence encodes CAWSRQGQGELFF. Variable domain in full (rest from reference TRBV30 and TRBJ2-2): SQTIHQWPATLVQPVGSPLSLECTVEGTSNPNLYWYRQAAGRGLQLLFYSVGIGQISSEVPQNLSASRPQDRQFILSSKKLLLSDSGFYLCAWSRQGQGELFFGEGSRLTVL.

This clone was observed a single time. This CDR3 is CASSGQGAGEQFF. The DNA of the CDR3 is TGTGCCAGCAGTGGACAGGGGGCCGGTGAGCAGTTCTTC. The V and J genes are TRBV6-1 and TRBJ2-1, with 10 positions matching TRBD1. Germline lookup yields CDR1 MNHNS and CDR2 SASEGT. Losses at the gene ends were 4 bases for V and 9 bases for J; bases not matched to a gene: 3. The CDR3 runs 13 residues.

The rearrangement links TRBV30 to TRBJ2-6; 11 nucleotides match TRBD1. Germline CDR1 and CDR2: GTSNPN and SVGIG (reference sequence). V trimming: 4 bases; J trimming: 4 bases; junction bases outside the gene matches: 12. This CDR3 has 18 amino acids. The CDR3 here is CAWTSEDRGRTGANVLTF. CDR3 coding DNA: TGTGCCTGGACTTCGGAGGACAGGGGGCGAACCGGGGCCAACGTCCTGACTTTC. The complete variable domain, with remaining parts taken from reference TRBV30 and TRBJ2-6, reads SQTIHQWPATLVQPVGSPLSLECTVEGTSNPNLYWYRQAAGRGLQLLFYSVGIGQISSEVPQNLSASRPQDRQFILSSKKLLLSDSGFYLCAWTSEDRGRTGANVLTFGAGSRLTVL.

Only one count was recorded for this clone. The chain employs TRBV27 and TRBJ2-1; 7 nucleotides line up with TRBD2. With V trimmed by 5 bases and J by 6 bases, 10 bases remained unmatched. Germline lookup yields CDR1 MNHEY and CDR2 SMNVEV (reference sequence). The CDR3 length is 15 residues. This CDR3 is CASSNGLEFSNEQFF. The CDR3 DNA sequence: TGTGCCAGCAGTAACGGACTAGAATTTTCCAATGAGCAGTTCTTC.

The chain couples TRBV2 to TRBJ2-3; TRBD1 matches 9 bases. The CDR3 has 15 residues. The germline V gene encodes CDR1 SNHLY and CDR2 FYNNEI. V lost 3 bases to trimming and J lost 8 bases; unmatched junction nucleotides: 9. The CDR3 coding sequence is TGTGCCAGCAGTGACTCGGGACAGGGTGTGGGTACGCAGTATTTT. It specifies CASSDSGQGVGTQYF.

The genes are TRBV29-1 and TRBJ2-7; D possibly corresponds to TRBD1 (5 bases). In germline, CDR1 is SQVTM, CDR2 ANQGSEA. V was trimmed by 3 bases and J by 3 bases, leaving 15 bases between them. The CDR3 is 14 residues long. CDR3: CSVDRVGLYYEQYF. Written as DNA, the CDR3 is TGCAGCGTTGACAGGGTAGGTCTTTACTACGAGCAGTACTTC.

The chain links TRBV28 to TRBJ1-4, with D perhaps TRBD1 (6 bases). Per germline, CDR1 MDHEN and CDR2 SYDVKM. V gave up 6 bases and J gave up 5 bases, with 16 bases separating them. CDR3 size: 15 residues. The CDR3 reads CASSLTGGRNEKLFF. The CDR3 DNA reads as TGTGCCAGCAGCCTCACGGGGGGCAGAAATGAAAAACTGTTTTTT.

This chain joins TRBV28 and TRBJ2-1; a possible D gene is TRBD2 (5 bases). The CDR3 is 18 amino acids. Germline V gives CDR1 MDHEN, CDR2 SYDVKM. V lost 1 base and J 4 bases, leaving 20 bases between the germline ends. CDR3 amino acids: CASSLYSPRAGVYNEQFF. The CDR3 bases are TGTGCCAGCAGTTTATATTCCCCGCGGGCAGGAGTTTACAATGAGCAGTTCTTC.

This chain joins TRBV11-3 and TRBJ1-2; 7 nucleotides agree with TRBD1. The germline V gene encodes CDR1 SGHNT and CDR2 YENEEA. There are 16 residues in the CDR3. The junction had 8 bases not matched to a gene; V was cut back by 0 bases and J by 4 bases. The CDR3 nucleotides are TGTGCCAGCAGCTTAGATGGGACAGAAAGTATCTATGGCTACACCTTC. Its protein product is CASSLDGTESIYGYTF.

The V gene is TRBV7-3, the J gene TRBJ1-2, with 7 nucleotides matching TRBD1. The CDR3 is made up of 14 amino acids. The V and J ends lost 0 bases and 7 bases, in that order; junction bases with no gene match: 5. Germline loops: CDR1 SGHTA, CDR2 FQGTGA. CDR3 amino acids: CASSLTAGGGGYTF. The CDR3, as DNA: TGTGCCAGCAGCTTAACGGCAGGGGGTGGTGGCTACACCTTC.

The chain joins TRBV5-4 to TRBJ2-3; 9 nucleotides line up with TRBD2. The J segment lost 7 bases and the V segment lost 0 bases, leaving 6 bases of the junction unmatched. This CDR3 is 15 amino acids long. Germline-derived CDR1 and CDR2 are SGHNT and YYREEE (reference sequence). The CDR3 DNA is TGTGCCAGCAGCTTGGCCGGAAGCGGGAGGAATACGCAGTATTTT. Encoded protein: CASSLAGSGRNTQYF.

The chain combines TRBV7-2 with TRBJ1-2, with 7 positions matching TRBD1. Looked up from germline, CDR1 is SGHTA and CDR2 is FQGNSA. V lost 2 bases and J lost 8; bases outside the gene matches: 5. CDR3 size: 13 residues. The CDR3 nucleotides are TGTGCCAGCAGCTTAAGACAGGGCGGAGGCTACACCTTC. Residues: CASSLRQGGGYTF. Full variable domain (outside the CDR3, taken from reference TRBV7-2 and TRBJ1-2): GAGVSQSPSNKVTEKGKDVELRCDPISGHTALYWYRQSLGQGLEFLIYFQGNSAPDKSGLPSDRFSAERTGGSVSTLTIQRTQQEDSAVYLCASSLRQGGGYTFGSGTRLTVV.

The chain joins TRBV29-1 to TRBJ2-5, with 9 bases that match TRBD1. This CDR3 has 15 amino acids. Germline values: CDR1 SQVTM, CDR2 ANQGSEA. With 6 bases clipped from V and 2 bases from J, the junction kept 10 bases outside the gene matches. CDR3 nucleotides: TGCAGCGTAGTGCACCCAGGACAGGGGCAAGAGACCCAGTACTTC. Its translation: CSVVHPGQGQETQYF.

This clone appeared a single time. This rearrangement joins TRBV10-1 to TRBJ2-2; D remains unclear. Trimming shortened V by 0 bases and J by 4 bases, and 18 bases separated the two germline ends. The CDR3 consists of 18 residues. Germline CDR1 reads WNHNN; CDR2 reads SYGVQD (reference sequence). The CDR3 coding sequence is TGCGCCAGCAGTGAGTCAACCTTTAACTACCCTACCACCGGGGAGCTGTTTTTT. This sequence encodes CASSESTFNYPTTGELFF.

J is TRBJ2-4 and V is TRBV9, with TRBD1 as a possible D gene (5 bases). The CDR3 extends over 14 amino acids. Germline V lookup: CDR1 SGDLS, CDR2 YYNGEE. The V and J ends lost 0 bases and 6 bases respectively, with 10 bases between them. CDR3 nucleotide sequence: TGTGCCAGCAGCGTAGCAGGGTTCCCAAACATTCAGTACTTC. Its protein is CASSVAGFPNIQYF.

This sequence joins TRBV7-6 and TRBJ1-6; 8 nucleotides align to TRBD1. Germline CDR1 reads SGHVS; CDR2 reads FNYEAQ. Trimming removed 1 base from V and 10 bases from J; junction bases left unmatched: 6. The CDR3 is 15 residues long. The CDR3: CASSLGGQGFSPLHF. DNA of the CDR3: TGTGCCAGCAGCTTAGGTGGACAGGGTTTCTCACCCCTCCACTTT.

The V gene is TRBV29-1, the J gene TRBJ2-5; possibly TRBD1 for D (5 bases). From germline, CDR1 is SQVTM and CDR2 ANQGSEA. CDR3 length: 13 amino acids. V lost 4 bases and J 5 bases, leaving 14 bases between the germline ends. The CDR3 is CSVVVTGRETQYF. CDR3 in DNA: TGCAGCGTTGTGGTTACAGGTCGGGAGACCCAGTACTTC.

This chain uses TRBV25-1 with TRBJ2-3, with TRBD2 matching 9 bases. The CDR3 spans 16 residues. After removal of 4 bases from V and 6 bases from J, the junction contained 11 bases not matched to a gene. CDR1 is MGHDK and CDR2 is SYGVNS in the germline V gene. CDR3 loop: CASSGSPGLAWDTQYF. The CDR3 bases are TGTGCCAGCAGTGGATCGCCGGGACTAGCTTGGGATACGCAGTATTTT.

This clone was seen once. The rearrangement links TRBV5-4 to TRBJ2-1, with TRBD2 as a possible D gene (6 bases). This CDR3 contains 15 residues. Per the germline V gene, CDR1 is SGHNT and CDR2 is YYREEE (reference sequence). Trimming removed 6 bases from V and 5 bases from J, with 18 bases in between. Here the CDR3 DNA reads TGTGCCAGCACCCACCGTTCGGGGGAGAACAATGAGCAGTTCTTC. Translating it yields CASTHRSGENNEQFF.

CDR3 bases: TGTGCCAGCAGCTTAGGGCAGGGGGCGGCTAATGAAAAACTGTTTTTT. Translation: CASSLGQGAANEKLFF. The V and J genes are TRBV11-2 and TRBJ1-4, with 8 bases aligning to TRBD1. CDR3 length: 16 amino acids. With 1 base clipped from V and 3 bases from J, the junction kept 4 bases outside the gene matches. Looked up from germline, CDR1 is SGHAT and CDR2 is FQNNGV.

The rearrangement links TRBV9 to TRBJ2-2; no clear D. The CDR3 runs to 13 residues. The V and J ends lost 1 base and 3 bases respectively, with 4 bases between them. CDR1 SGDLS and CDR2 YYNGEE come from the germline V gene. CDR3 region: CASSVLDTGELFF. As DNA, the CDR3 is TGTGCCAGCAGCGTACTAGACACCGGGGAGCTGTTTTTT. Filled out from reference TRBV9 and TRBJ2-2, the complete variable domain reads DSGVTQTPKHLITATGQRVTLRCSPRSGDLSVYWYQQSLDQGLQFLIQYYNGEERAKGNILERFSAQQFPDLHSELNLSSLELGDSALYFCASSVLDTGELFFGEGSRLTVL.

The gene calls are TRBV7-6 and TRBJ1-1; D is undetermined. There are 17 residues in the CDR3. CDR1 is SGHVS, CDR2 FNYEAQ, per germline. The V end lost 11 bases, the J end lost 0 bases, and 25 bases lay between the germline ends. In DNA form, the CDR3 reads TGTGCCGGATCCCGACCTGGGGAAAGGAGGGTGAACACTGAAGCTTTCTTT. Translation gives CAGSRPGERRVNTEAFF.

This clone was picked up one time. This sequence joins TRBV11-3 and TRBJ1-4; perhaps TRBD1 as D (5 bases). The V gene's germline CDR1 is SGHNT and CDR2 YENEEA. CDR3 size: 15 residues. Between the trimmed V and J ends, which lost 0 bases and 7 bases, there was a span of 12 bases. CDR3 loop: CASSLDLGRGEKLFF. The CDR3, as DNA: TGTGCCAGCAGCTTAGATCTGGGTAGGGGTGAAAAACTGTTTTTT.

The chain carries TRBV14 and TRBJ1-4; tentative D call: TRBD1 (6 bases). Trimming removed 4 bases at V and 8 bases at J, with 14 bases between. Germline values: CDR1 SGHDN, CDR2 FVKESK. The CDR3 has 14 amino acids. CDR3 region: CASSPFETGEKLFF. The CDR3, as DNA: TGTGCCAGCAGCCCCTTCGAGACAGGCGAAAAACTGTTTTTT.